This is a list of T cell receptor beta chains from one sample in a study of graft-versus-host responses after intestinal transplantation. These receptors have no known antigen. Profiled with immunoSEQ multiplex PCR; TCRdb holds only in-frame clones, not every one. The sample lists about 120,000 clones, 90% seen once, with approximately 0.17% in the top ten. The sample consisted of unstimulated CD4+ T cells sorted from spleen or lymph node cells, taken before intestinal transplant. Receptors were obtained from a human donor who received an intestinal transplant. Both conserved end residues are part of each CDR3.

V: TRBV10-2; J: TRBJ1-2; CDR3: CASTGTDYGYTF
V: TRBV5-4; J: TRBJ2-5; CDR3: CASSVTSGGQETQYF
V: TRBV7-2; J: TRBJ1-2; CDR3: CASSRDTNYGYTF
V: TRBV18; J: TRBJ2-3; CDR3: CASSGLAGGLTDTQYF
V: TRBV28; J: TRBJ2-3; CDR3: CASSSPSDTQYF
V: TRBV18; J: TRBJ1-4; CDR3: CASSPGRDSEKLFF
V: TRBV15; J: TRBJ2-3; CDR3: CATSRDQKGRSDTQYF
V: TRBV5-1; J: TRBJ2-1; CDR3: CASSLGVQGLRNEQFF
V: TRBV5-1; J: TRBJ2-3; CDR3: CASSLPLREADTQYF
V: TRBV20-1; J: TRBJ2-5; CDR3: CSGTIQETQYF
V: TRBV2; J: TRBJ2-7; CDR3: CASNRQGVSSYEQYF
V: TRBV29-1; J: TRBJ1-1; CDR3: CSVEGRGPGLQFALLEAFF
V: TRBV27; J: TRBJ2-7; CDR3: CASSRTGATNEQYF
V: TRBV4-1; J: TRBJ2-7; CDR3: CASSHLFRDSSYEQYF
V: TRBV30; J: TRBJ2-2; CDR3: CAWQGQGTGELFF
V: TRBV5-1; J: TRBJ2-2; CDR3: CASSERSGTNTGELFF
V: TRBV5-4; J: TRBJ2-2; CDR3: CASSRVGGPTGELFF
V: TRBV7-9; J: TRBJ1-4; CDR3: CASSPRTGSEKLFF
V: TRBV7-2; J: TRBJ1-4; CDR3: CASSLNPDRAVEKLFF
V: TRBV12-5; J: TRBJ2-1; CDR3: CASGGGGHTNEQFF
V: TRBV15; J: TRBJ2-5; CDR3: CATSRGGAGAAKNQETQYF
V: TRBV2; J: TRBJ2-6; CDR3: CATDLRTGGLLGANVLTF
V: TRBV5-1; J: TRBJ1-3; CDR3: CASSSQSSGNTIYF
V: TRBV6-5; J: TRBJ1-1; CDR3: CASSRGTEAFF
V: TRBV11-2; J: TRBJ1-5; CDR3: CASSLTSGNSNQPQHF
V: TRBV15; J: TRBJ2-1; CDR3: CATSLIRLAGEDEQFF
V: TRBV2; J: TRBJ2-1; CDR3: CASSDGQGRGAYNEQFF
V: TRBV2; J: TRBJ1-3; CDR3: CASSVDSRFSGNTIYF
V: TRBV19; J: TRBJ1-2; CDR3: CASSIRQSGYTF
V: TRBV6-5; J: TRBJ1-2; CDR3: CASSRGQGNGYTF
V: TRBV11-2; J: TRBJ1-2; CDR3: CASSRQGGLNYGYTF
V: TRBV2; J: TRBJ2-5; CDR3: CASRTGGETQYF
V: TRBV7-2; J: TRBJ2-7; CDR3: CASSSYSLPYEQYF
V: TRBV5-1; J: TRBJ2-5; CDR3: CASSFSDRETQYF
V: TRBV16; J: TRBJ2-1; CDR3: CASSRVGGPIYNEQFF
V: TRBV7-2; J: TRBJ1-5; CDR3: CASSLSQGGHQPQHF
V: TRBV27; J: TRBJ2-7; CDR3: CASNLGQYF
V: TRBV7-2; J: TRBJ2-3; CDR3: CASSRRWATDTQYF
V: TRBV29-1; J: TRBJ2-1; CDR3: CSGAWSYNEQFF
V: TRBV5-4; J: TRBJ2-5; CDR3: CASSPMGGGQETQYF
V: TRBV7-2; J: TRBJ1-4; CDR3: CASSFYSRRAATNEKLFF
V: TRBV6-1; J: TRBJ2-1; CDR3: CASSGPLAGEQFF
V: TRBV7-9; J: TRBJ1-4; CDR3: CASSQEKLFF
V: TRBV6-5; J: TRBJ1-2; CDR3: CATEGTVKIGGYTF
V: TRBV5-1; J: TRBJ2-1; CDR3: CASRIGSSGNEQFF
V: TRBV18; J: TRBJ2-2; CDR3: CASSPLQGNTGELFF
V: TRBV10-3; J: TRBJ2-7; CDR3: CAISGTGGYEQYF
V: TRBV29-1; J: TRBJ1-1; CDR3: CSVAMGETGAFGAFF
V: TRBV9; J: TRBJ2-5; CDR3: CASSVTTSGQETQYF
V: TRBV2; J: TRBJ1-1; CDR3: CASSEAGLMNTEAFF
V: TRBV5-4; J: TRBJ2-1; CDR3: CASSPRLAGGPREQFF
V: TRBV7-9; J: TRBJ1-1; CDR3: CASSPQGTEAFF
V: TRBV10-2; J: TRBJ1-1; CDR3: CASSRGNTEAFF
V: TRBV6-6; J: TRBJ2-5; CDR3: CASTDITRGETQYF
V: TRBV30; J: TRBJ2-1; CDR3: CAWSRSGANEQFF